Each of the 21 T cell receptor beta chains below was sequenced from the same sample in a study of beta chain features in type 1 diabetes (dated by TCRdb to the late 2010s). What the research found in general, with its limitations: In all four CD4+ subsets, TCRB CDR3 length was moderately but significantly shorter in type 1 diabetes patients.

Libraries were constructed by the immunoSEQ multiplex PCR assay. The entire amount of isolated RNA was reverse transcribed using the High Capacity cDNA Reverse Transcription Kit, so the sequenced TCRB transcripts were expressed ones. What TCRdb holds here is the immuneACCESS table cut down to in-frame rearrangements. Part of the clones is not present; checked against another copy, under half of the missing clones reflect an unresolved V gene, and the others are unexplained. The sample table holds 250,000 or so clones, of which over 20% were seen once. The top ten clones comprise around 0.03% of the sample. These receptors are not linked to any known antigen. The sample was naive CD4+ T cells from blood. The cell subset or site label for this specimen denotes: true naive CD4+ T cells. The receptors come from a woman in her forties with type 1 diabetes.

The rearrangement links TRBV7-3 to TRBJ1-2; 8 bases line up with TRBD1. This CDR3 contains 13 residues. The germline V gene encodes CDR1 SGHTA and CDR2 FQGTGA. The trim removed 4 bases at V and 8 bases at J, leaving 6 bases unmatched. The CDR3 DNA follows: TGTGCCAGCAGCTCCCCCGACAGGGGCGGCTACACCTTC. Its protein product is CASSSPDRGGYTF.

This clone has more than one count but fewer than ten. J is TRBJ1-5 and V is TRBV5-6; D remains unclear. Per germline, CDR1 SGHDT and CDR2 YYEEEE. Trimming removed 0 bases at V and 0 bases at J, with 7 bases between. This CDR3 contains 15 residues. The CDR3 region is CASSLGQYSNQPQHF. In DNA, the CDR3 is TGTGCCAGCAGCTTGGGGCAGTATAGCAATCAGCCCCAGCATTTT.

This clone was seen a handful of times. The V and J genes are TRBV5-1 and TRBJ1-2; TRBD1 is a possible D gene (6 bases). The CDR3 is 13 residues long. Germline CDR1 reads SGHRS; CDR2 reads YFSETQ. V was cut by 2 bases and J by 8 bases, with 13 bases left in between. The DNA for the CDR3 is TGCGCCAGCAGCTTCAGGGGAACTGAGGGCTACACCTTC. Translation gives CASSFRGTEGYTF. The entire variable domain, with the rest obtained from reference TRBV5-1 and TRBJ1-2, is as follows: KAGVTQTPRYLIKTRGQQVTLSCSPISGHRSVSWYQQTPGQGLQFLFEYFSETQRNKGNFPGRFSGRQFSNSRSEMNVSTLELGDSALYLCASSFRGTEGYTFGSGTRLTVV.

The genes are TRBV9 and TRBJ2-2; 7 bases agree with TRBD2. V was pared by 0 bases and J by 9 bases, with 8 bases of the junction left unmatched. CDR1 SGDLS and CDR2 YYNGEE come from the germline V gene. This CDR3 contains 15 residues. The CDR3 region has the DNA TGTGCCAGCAGCGTAGCCCCCAGGAGCGGGAGGGAGCTGTTTTTT. It codes for CASSVAPRSGRELFF.

V and J are TRBV19 and TRBJ1-5; possibly TRBD1 for D (6 bases). V shed 5 bases and J shed 1 base, with 18 bases lying between them. The CDR3 is 17 amino acids. CDR1 and CDR2 from the germline V gene are LNHDA and SQIVND (reference sequence). CDR3 nucleotides: TGTGCCAGTAGTCGACTCCCCGCGACAGGAAGCAATCAGCCCCAGCATTTT. It codes for CASSRLPATGSNQPQHF.

Only a few counts were recorded for this clone. The CDR3 sequence: CASSFSTGGKVYEQYF. The CDR3 nucleotides are TGTGCCAGCAGCTTTTCGACAGGGGGCAAGGTCTACGAGCAGTACTTC. V gene TRBV7-9 combines with J gene TRBJ2-7, with 10 bases identical to TRBD1. V was clipped by 3 bases and J by 3 bases; unmatched bases: 8. This CDR3 is 16 amino acids long. CDR1 SEHNR and CDR2 FQNEAQ come from the germline V gene (reference sequence).

The rearrangement links TRBV21-1 to TRBJ2-7; the D call of TRBD2 is as the table states it, not checked on the DNA. TRBV21-1 is described as a pseudogene. The CDR3 loop spans 12 amino acids. CDR3 sequence: CASSKVFDEQYF. CDR3 nucleotides: TGTGCCAGCAGCAAAGTGTTCGACGAGCAGTACTTC.

The V and J genes are TRBV29-1 and TRBJ2-5; the D gene is possibly TRBD1 (6 bases). Germline V lookup: CDR1 SQVTM, CDR2 ANQGSEA. The CDR3 sequence is 14 residues long. V was cut by 8 bases and J by 0 bases, with 16 bases left in between. This chain's CDR3 is CSTRDRSYQETQYF. The DNA for the CDR3 is TGCAGCACCAGAGACAGGTCCTACCAAGAGACCCAGTACTTC. Full variable domain (missing parts from reference TRBV29-1 and TRBJ2-5): SAVISQKPSRDICQRGTSLTIQCQVDSQVTMMFWYRQQPGQSLTLIATANQGSEATYESGFVIDKFPISRPNLTFSTLTVSNMSPEDSSIYLCSTRDRSYQETQYFGPGTRLLVL.

A few counts support this clone. The J gene is TRBJ1-6, the V gene TRBV2, with D possibly matching TRBD1 (6 bases). Germline values: CDR1 SNHLY, CDR2 FYNNEI. The CDR3 is 13 residues long. The germline V and J ends were trimmed by 3 bases and 9 bases, with 9 bases remaining between them. The CDR3 loop reads CASSDRGFSPLHF. CDR3 nucleotide sequence: TGTGCCAGCAGTGACAGGGGATTTTCACCCCTCCACTTT.

V usage is TRBV12-5 and J usage is TRBJ2-1; D might be TRBD2 (5 bases). The germline CDR1 and CDR2 sequences are LGHNT and FRNRAP. V shed 3 bases and J shed 4 bases, with 16 bases lying between them. The CDR3 sequence is 16 residues long. The CDR3 nucleotides read TGTGCTAGTGGTTTTCACGGTAGCGATACATACAATGAGCAGTTCTTC. It yields the protein CASGFHGSDTYNEQFF.

This clone was picked up a small number of times. This chain links TRBV9 with TRBJ1-4; 7 nucleotides match TRBD1. This CDR3 is 14 amino acids long. The germline CDR1 and CDR2 sequences are SGDLS and YYNGEE. Trimming took 3 bases from V and 8 from J; bases not matched to a gene: 7. CDR3 residues: CASSAGDSREKLFF. CDR3 nucleotide sequence: TGTGCCAGCAGCGCTGGGGACAGTAGGGAAAAACTGTTTTTT.

The CDR3 sequence is CASSLGTANPRQYF. The CDR3 nucleotides read TGTGCCAGCAGCCTGGGGACAGCAAACCCAAGGCAGTACTTC. The chain uses TRBV9 and TRBJ2-7; the match to TRBD1 covers 7 bases. After removal of 4 bases from V and 9 bases from J, the junction contained 13 bases not matched to a gene. CDR3 length: 14 residues. Germline values: CDR1 SGDLS, CDR2 YYNGEE.

There are a few counts of this clone. V is TRBV14 and J is TRBJ2-4; D is possibly TRBD1 (6 bases). The CDR3 loop spans 13 amino acids. Germline values: CDR1 SGHDN, CDR2 FVKESK. V dropped 1 base and J dropped 8 bases, with 9 bases sitting between them. The CDR3 loop reads CASSQVEGDIQYF. The CDR3 DNA sequence: TGTGCCAGCAGCCAAGTCGAGGGGGACATTCAGTACTTC.

The chain uses TRBV7-9 and TRBJ2-7, with 7 bases fitting TRBD1. V lost 5 bases to trimming and J lost 3 bases; unmatched junction nucleotides: 7. This CDR3 is 14 amino acids long. From germline, CDR1 is SEHNR and CDR2 FQNEAQ (reference sequence). CDR3 protein: CASSNPGQIYEQYF. The CDR3 region has the DNA TGTGCCAGCAGCAATCCGGGACAGATCTACGAGCAGTACTTC.

The chain joins TRBV18 to TRBJ2-2, with unresolved D. The V gene's germline CDR1 is KGHSH and CDR2 LQKENI. Trimming removed 4 bases from V and 7 bases from J, with 10 bases in between. This CDR3 spans 13 amino acids. CDR3: CASSRLESGELFF. The CDR3 bases are TGTGCCAGCTCACGACTCGAAAGCGGGGAGCTGTTTTTT.

The chain employs TRBV29-1 and TRBJ1-1; D is undetermined. Germline V lookup: CDR1 SQVTM, CDR2 ANQGSEA. V was pared by 5 bases and J by 3 bases, with 10 bases between. The CDR3 is 12 residues long. The CDR3 here is CSVLESHTEAFF. In DNA, the CDR3 is TGCAGCGTTCTAGAGTCACACACTGAAGCTTTCTTT.

This clone was detected only a few times. The chain has TRBV5-6 and TRBJ2-7; D perhaps matches TRBD2 (6 bases). V was pared by 4 bases and J by 3 bases, with 14 bases between. Looked up from germline, CDR1 is SGHDT and CDR2 is YYEEEE. The CDR3 runs 14 residues. CDR3: CASSPGLDLYEQYF. Here the CDR3 DNA reads TGTGCCAGCAGCCCGGGACTCGATCTCTACGAGCAGTACTTC.

The V call is TRBV7-9, the J call TRBJ1-1; D not certain. Deletions cut 5 bases from V and 7 bases from J, with 26 bases between. The CDR3 spans 17 residues. The V gene's germline CDR1 is SEHNR and CDR2 FQNEAQ (reference sequence). In nucleotides, the CDR3 is TGTGCCAGCAGCCCTCAAACCATATACGGGAGGGCGGGTGAAGCTTTCTTT. This translates into CASSPQTIYGRAGEAFF.

This chain links TRBV19 with TRBJ1-2; a weak D match, TRBD1 (5 bases). The ends were cut back, 5 bases at V and 6 bases at J, with 13 bases in the middle. Germline values: CDR1 LNHDA, CDR2 SQIVND (reference sequence). The CDR3 contains 13 residues. The CDR3 loop is CASSPGTGDGYTF. The DNA for the CDR3 is TGTGCCAGTAGTCCCGGGACGGGGGATGGCTACACCTTC.

This clone was counted a few times. This chain joins TRBV4-2 and TRBJ2-1; D possibly corresponds to TRBD2 (6 bases). This CDR3 has 17 amino acids. Deletions cut 0 bases from V and 8 bases from J, with 20 bases between. The V gene's germline CDR1 is LGHNA and CDR2 YNFKEQ. CDR3 protein: CASSQEAMSGGWDEQFF. The CDR3, as DNA: TGTGCCAGCAGCCAAGAGGCCATGAGCGGAGGGTGGGATGAGCAGTTCTTC.

This clone was seen a handful of times. The chain links TRBV30 to TRBJ2-1; D is undetermined. V dropped 2 bases and J dropped 9 bases, with 8 bases sitting between them. Germline CDR1 reads GTSNPN; CDR2 reads SVGIG (reference sequence). This CDR3 is built from 11 residues. Here the CDR3 DNA reads TGTGCCTGGAGTCCCGTGAGTGAGCAGTTCTTC. Translation: CAWSPVSEQFF.